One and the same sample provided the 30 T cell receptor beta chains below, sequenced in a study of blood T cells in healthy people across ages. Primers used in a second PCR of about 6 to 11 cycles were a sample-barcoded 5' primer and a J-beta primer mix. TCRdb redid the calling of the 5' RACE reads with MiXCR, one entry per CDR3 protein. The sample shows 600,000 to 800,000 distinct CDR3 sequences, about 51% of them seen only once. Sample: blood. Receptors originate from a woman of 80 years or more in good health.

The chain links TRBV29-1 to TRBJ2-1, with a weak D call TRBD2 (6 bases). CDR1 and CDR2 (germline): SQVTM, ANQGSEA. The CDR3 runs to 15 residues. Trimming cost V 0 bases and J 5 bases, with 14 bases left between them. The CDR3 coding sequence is TGCAGCGTTGAAGAATCTGGGCGGGAAGACAATGAGCAGTTCTTC. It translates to CSVEESGREDNEQFF.

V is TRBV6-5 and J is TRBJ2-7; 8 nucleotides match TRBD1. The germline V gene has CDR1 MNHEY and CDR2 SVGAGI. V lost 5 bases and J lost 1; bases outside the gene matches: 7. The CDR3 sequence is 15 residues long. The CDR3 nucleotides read TGTGCCAGCAGTCCCGGACAGGGTCGGTCCTACGAGCAGTACTTC. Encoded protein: CASSPGQGRSYEQYF.

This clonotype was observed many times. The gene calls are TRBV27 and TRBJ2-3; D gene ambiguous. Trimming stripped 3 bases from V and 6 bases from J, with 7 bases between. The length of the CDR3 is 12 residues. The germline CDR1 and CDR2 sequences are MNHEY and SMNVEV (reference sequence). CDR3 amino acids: CASSFLGDTQYF. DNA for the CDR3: TGTGCCAGCAGTTTCTTAGGGGATACGCAGTATTTT.

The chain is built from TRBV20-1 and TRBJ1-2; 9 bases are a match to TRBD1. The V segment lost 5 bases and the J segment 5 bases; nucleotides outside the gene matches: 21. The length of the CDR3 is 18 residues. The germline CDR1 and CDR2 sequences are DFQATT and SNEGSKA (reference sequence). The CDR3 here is CSAGGTGPSARELYGYTF. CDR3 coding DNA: TGCAGTGCTGGGGGGACAGGGCCCTCAGCCCGGGAGCTATATGGCTACACCTTC.

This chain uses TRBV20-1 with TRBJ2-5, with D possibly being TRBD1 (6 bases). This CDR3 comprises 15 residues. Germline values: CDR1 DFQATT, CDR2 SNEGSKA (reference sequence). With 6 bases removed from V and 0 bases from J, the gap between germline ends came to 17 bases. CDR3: CSAQIPRGDQETQYF. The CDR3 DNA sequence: TGCAGTGCCCAGATCCCCAGGGGCGACCAAGAGACCCAGTACTTC.

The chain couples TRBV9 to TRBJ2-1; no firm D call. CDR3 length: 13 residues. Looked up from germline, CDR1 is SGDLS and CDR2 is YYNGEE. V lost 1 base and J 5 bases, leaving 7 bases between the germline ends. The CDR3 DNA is TGTGCCAGCAGCGTAATGGTCCACAATGAGCAGTTCTTC. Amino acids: CASSVMVHNEQFF.

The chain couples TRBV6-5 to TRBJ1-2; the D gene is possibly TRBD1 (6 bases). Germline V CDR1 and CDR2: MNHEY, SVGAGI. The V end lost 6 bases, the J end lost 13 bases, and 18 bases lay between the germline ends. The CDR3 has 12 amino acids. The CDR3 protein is CASRPTTGRGTF. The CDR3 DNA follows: TGTGCCAGCAGACCCACGACAGGACGTGGCACCTTC.

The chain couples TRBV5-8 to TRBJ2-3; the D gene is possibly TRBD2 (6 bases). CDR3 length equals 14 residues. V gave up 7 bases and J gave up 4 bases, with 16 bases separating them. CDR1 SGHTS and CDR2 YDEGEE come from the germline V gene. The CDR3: CASSLGGLADTQYF. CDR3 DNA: TGTGCCAGCTCCCTCGGAGGGCTGGCAGATACGCAGTATTTT.

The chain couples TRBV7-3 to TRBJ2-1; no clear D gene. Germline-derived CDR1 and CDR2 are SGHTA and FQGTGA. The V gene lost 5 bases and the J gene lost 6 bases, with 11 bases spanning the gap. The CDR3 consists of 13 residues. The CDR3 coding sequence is TGTGCCAGCAGCGGACGGCTCAGCAATGAGCAGTTCTTC. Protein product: CASSGRLSNEQFF.

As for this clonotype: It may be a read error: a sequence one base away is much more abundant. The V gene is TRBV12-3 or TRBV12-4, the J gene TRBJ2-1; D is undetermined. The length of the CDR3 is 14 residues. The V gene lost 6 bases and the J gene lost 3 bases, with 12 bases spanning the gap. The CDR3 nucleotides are TGTGCCAGCAGCCCCGACCGCTTCTACAATGAGCAGTTCTTC. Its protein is CASSPDRFYNEQFF.

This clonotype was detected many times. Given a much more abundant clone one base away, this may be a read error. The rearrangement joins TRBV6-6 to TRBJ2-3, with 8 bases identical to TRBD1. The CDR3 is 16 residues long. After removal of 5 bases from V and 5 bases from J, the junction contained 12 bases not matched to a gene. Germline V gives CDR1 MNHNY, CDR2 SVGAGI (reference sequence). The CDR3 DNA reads TGTGCCAGCAGTCAAGACAGGGGAATAGTTCAAGATACGCAGTATTTT. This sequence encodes CASSQDRGIVQDTQYF.

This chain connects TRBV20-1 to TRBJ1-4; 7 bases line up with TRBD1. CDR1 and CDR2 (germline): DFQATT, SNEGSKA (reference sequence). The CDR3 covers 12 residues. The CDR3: CSVRGRNEKLFF. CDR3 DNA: TGCAGCGTGAGGGGGCGAAACGAAAAACTGTTTTTT.

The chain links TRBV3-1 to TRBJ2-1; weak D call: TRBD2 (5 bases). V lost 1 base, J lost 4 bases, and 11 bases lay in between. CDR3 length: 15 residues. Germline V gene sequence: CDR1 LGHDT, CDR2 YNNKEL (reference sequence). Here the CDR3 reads CASSQGGVIYNEQFF. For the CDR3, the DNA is TGTGCCAGCAGCCAAGGGGGAGTAATATACAATGAGCAGTTCTTC.

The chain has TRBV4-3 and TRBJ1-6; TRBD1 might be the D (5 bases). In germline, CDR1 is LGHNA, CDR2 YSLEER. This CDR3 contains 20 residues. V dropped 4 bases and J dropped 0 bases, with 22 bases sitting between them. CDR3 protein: CASSPHPRVSPSSYNSPLHF. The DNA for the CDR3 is TGCGCCAGCAGCCCACATCCCAGGGTTAGCCCGAGCTCCTATAATTCACCCCTCCACTTT.

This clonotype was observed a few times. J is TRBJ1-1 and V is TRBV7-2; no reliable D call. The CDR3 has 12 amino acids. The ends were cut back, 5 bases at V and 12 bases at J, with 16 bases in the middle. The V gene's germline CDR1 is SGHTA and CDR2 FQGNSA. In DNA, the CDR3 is TGTGCCAGCAGCGGAAACCGGGTTTCAACTTTCTTT. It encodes CASSGNRVSTFF.

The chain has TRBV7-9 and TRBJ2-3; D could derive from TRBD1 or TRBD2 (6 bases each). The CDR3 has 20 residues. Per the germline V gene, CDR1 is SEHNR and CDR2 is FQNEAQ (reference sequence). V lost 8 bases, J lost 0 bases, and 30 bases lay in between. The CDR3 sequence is CASQGSRLGGRATSTDTQYF. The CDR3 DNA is TGTGCCAGCCAGGGATCCCGTTTGGGGGGCCGCGCGACCAGCACAGATACGCAGTATTTT.

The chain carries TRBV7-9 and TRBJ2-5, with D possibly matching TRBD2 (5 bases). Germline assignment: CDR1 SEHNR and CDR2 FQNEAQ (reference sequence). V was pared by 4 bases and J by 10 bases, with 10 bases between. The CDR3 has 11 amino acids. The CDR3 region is CASSSLGDQYF. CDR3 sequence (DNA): TGTGCCAGCAGCTCACTAGGAGACCAGTACTTC.

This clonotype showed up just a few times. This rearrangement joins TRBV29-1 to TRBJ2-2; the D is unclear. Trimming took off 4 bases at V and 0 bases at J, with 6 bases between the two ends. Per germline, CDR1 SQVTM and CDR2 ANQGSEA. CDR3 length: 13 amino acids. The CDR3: CSVVPANTGELFF. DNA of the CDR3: TGCAGCGTTGTACCGGCGAACACCGGGGAGCTGTTTTTT.

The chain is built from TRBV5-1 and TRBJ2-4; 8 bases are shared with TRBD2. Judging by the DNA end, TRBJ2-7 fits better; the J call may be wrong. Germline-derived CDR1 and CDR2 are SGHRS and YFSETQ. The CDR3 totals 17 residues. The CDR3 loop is CASSLAPGGPTSYEQYF. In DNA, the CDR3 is TGCGCCAGCAGCTTGGCCCCGGGGGGGCCAACTTCCTACGAGCAGTACTTC.

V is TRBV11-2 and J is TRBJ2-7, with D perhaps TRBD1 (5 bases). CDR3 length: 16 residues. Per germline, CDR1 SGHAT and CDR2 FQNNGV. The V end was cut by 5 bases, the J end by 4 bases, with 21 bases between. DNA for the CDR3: TGTGCCAGCAGCCGACCAAAAACAGGTCACAGTTACGAGCAGTACTTC. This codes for CASSRPKTGHSYEQYF.

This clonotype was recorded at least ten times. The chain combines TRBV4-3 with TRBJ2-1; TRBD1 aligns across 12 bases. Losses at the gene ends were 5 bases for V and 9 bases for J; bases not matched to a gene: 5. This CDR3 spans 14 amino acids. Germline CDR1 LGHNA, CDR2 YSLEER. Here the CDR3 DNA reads TGCGCCAGCAGCTATGGGACAGGGGGCGGTGAGCAGTTCTTC. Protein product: CASSYGTGGGEQFF.

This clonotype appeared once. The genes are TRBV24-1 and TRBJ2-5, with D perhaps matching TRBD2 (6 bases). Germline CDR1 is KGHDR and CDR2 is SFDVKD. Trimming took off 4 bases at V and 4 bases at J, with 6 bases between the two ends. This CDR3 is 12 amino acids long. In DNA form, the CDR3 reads TGTGCCACCAGTGAGGGGGGAGAGACCCAGTACTTC. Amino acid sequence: CATSEGGETQYF.

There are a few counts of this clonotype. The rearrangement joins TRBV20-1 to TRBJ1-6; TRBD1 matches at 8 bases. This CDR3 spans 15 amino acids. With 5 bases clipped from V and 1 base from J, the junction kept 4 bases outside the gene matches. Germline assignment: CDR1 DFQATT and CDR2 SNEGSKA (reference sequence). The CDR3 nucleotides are TGCAGTGCTCGGACAGGGCGGTCCTATAATTCACCCCTCCACTTT. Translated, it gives CSARTGRSYNSPLHF.

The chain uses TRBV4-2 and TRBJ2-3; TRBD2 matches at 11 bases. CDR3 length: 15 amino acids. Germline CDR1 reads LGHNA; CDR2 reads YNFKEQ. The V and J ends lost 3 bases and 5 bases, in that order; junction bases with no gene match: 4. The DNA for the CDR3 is TGTGCCAGCAGCCAGACTAGCGGGGCGGGAGATACGCAGTATTTT. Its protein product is CASSQTSGAGDTQYF.

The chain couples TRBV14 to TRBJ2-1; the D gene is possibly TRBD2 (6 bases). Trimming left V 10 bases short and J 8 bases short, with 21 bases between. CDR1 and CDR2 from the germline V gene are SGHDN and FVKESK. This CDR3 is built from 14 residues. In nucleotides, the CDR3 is TGTGCCAACGAGAGGGCGGGGATTGGCCATGAGCAGTTCTTC. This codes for CANERAGIGHEQFF.

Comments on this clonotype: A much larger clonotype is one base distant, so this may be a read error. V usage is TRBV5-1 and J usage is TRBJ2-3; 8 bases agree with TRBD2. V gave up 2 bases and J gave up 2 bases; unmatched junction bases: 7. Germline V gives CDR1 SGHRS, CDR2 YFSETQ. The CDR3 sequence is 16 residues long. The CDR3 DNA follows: TGCGCCAGCAGCTTTGGAGCGGGAGAGTCCACAGATACGCAGTATTTT. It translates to CASSFGAGESTDTQYF.

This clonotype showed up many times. DNA for the CDR3: TGTGCCAGCAGTTGGCCGTCGGGGGGGAACTATGGCTACACCTTC. It codes for CASSWPSGGNYGYTF. The genes are TRBV6-6 and TRBJ1-2, with D perhaps matching TRBD1 (5 bases). Trimming took 4 bases from V and 2 from J, leaving 14 bases between them. CDR3 length: 15 residues. Germline assignment: CDR1 MNHNY and CDR2 SVGAGI (reference sequence).

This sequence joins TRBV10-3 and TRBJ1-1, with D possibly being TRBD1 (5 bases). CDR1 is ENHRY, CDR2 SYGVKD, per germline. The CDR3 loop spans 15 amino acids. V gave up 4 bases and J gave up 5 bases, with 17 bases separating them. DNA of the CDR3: TGTGCCATCAGTGTAAAATCACCAGGGTATACTGAAGCTTTCTTT. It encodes CAISVKSPGYTEAFF.

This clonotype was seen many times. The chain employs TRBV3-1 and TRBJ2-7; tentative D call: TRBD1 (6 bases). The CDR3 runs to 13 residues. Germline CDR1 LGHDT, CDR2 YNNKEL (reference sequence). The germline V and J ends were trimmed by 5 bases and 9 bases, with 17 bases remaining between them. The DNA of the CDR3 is TGTGCCAGCAGCAAAGGGGACACTACCGTGCAGTACTTC. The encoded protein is CASSKGDTTVQYF.

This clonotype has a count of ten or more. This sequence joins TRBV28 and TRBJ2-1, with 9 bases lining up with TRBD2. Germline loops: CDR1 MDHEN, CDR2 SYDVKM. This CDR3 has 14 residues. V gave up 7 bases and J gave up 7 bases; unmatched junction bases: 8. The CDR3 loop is CASTDSGRGNEQFF. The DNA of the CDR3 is TGTGCCAGCACTGATAGCGGGAGAGGTAATGAGCAGTTCTTC.